A single sample gave rise to the 22 T cell receptor beta chains below, sequenced in a study of blood T cells in healthy people across ages. Sample-barcoded 5' priming and a J-beta primer mix drove a second PCR of roughly 6 to 12 cycles. TCRdb itself ran the 5' RACE reads through MiXCR, one entry per CDR3 protein. The sample lists around 870,000 distinct CDR3 sequences, under 35% occurring once. What was sequenced was blood. These receptors were taken from a woman over 75 in good health.

This clonotype occurred many times. The chain combines TRBV6-2 or TRBV6-3 with TRBJ2-5; 10 nucleotides match TRBD1. Per germline, CDR1 MNHEY and CDR2 SVGEGT. The CDR3 is made up of 13 amino acids. Trimming took 6 bases from V and 10 from J; bases not matched to a gene: 8. The CDR3 sequence: CASSFGTGEIQYF. DNA of the CDR3: TGTGCCAGCAGCTTCGGGACAGGGGAAATCCAGTACTTC.

There are many counts of this clonotype. The V call is TRBV15, the J call TRBJ2-1; D may be TRBD1 or TRBD2 (7 bases each). The CDR3 length is 18 residues. Between the trimmed V and J ends, which lost 1 base and 4 bases, there was a span of 20 bases. Germline values: CDR1 LNHNV, CDR2 YYDKDF (reference sequence). The CDR3 DNA follows: TGTGCCACCAGCAGAGTGGGAGGGGGCAGGGGAATATACAATGAGCAGTTCTTC. This translates into CATSRVGGGRGIYNEQFF. Combining the CDR3 with reference TRBV15 and TRBJ2-1 gives the whole variable domain DAMVIQNPRYQVTQFGKPVTLSCSQTLNHNVMYWYQQKSSQAPKLLFHYYDKDFNNEADTPDNFQSRRPNTSFCFLDIRSPGLGDTAMYLCATSRVGGGRGIYNEQFFGPGTRLTVL.

This clonotype was seen many times. The chain combines TRBV20-1 with TRBJ2-5, with 8 nucleotides matching TRBD2. Germline loops: CDR1 DFQATT, CDR2 SNEGSKA (reference sequence). This CDR3 is 14 amino acids long. J gave up 5 bases and V 6 bases, and 11 bases lay outside the gene matches. CDR3 sequence: CSALHRGGLETQYF. CDR3 coding DNA: TGCAGTGCCCTACATCGGGGGGGCCTGGAGACCCAGTACTTC.

The CDR3 DNA reads as TGTGCCAGCACAGGCGGACATCTCACAGATACGCAGTATTTT. Translated, it gives CASTGGHLTDTQYF. The chain employs TRBV6-5 and TRBJ2-3; TRBD1 is a possible D gene (5 bases). Trimming removed 7 bases from V and 2 bases from J, with 13 bases in between. The CDR3 spans 14 residues. Germline CDR1 reads MNHEY; CDR2 reads SVGAGI.

This clonotype occurred many times. CDR3 residues: CASSYPLSGVKTRSSYNEQFF. As DNA, the CDR3 is TGTGCCAGCAGTTACCCCCTTTCGGGGGTGAAAACCCGGAGCTCCTACAATGAGCAGTTCTTC. This chain uses TRBV6-2 or TRBV6-3 with TRBJ2-1; possible D gene TRBD2, 6 bases. The germline CDR1 and CDR2 sequences are MNHEY and SVGEGT. Trimming cost V 2 bases and J 0 bases, with 26 bases left between them. This CDR3 comprises 21 residues.

This clonotype was counted only a few times. The chain recombines TRBV5-5 with TRBJ1-2; D is ambiguous. The germline V and J ends were trimmed by 1 base and 4 bases, with 8 bases remaining between them. Germline V gene lookup returns CDR1 SGHKS and CDR2 YYEKEE (reference sequence). The CDR3 totals 13 residues. Here the CDR3 reads CASSLYGLYGYTF. CDR3 DNA sequence: TGTGCCAGCAGCTTGTATGGACTCTATGGCTACACCTTC.

This clonotype was seen a handful of times. This chain joins TRBV4-1 and TRBJ1-1, with D perhaps TRBD1 (6 bases). This CDR3 region has 15 residues. In germline, CDR1 is MGHRA, CDR2 YSYEKL. V was clipped by 0 bases and J by 1 base, with 9 bases between them. The CDR3, as DNA: TGCGCCAGCAGCCAAGAAGGAGGGGGGAACACTGAAGCTTTCTTT. This sequence encodes CASSQEGGGNTEAFF.

This clonotype was seen repeatedly, ten times or more. The genes are TRBV28 and TRBJ2-7; 7 positions agree with TRBD1. The CDR3 loop spans 14 amino acids. Germline CDR1 and CDR2: MDHEN and SYDVKM. J lost 1 base, V lost 6 bases, and 6 bases had no gene match. The CDR3 is CASRWGQLSYEQYF. Here the CDR3 DNA reads TGTGCCAGCAGGTGGGGACAGCTATCCTACGAGCAGTACTTC.

This chain connects TRBV20-1 to TRBJ1-2; tentatively, D is TRBD1 (5 bases). This CDR3 spans 11 amino acids. V gave up 5 bases and J gave up 7 bases, with 11 bases separating them. Germline-derived CDR1 and CDR2 are DFQATT and SNEGSKA (reference sequence). This CDR3 is CSAPGTGGYTF. CDR3 nucleotide sequence: TGCAGTGCTCCGGGTACAGGTGGCTACACCTTC.

The chain is built from TRBV20-1 and TRBJ2-6, with D unclear. V lost 5 bases and J lost 0, with 11 bases in between. Germline V gene data show CDR1 as DFQATT and CDR2 as SNEGSKA (reference sequence). The length of the CDR3 is 15 residues. Here the CDR3 DNA reads TGCAGTGCTGCTTACGGACCCTCTGGGGCCAACGTCCTGACTTTC. As protein: CSAAYGPSGANVLTF.

This clonotype has a count of ten or more. The chain joins TRBV6-2 or TRBV6-3 to TRBJ1-1; possibly TRBD1 for D (6 bases). The germline V and J ends were trimmed by 2 bases and 4 bases, with 11 bases remaining between them. The CDR3 is 14 residues long. Germline V lookup: CDR1 MNHEY, CDR2 SVGEGT. Here the CDR3 reads CASSYKGGATEAFF. CDR3 DNA: TGTGCCAGCAGTTACAAAGGGGGGGCCACTGAAGCTTTCTTT.

For this clonotype: The junction differs from germline at one of its ends, possibly a read error. The genes are TRBV6-5 and TRBJ1-3, with a possible D match to TRBD1 (6 bases). Looked up from germline, CDR1 is MNHEY and CDR2 is SVGAGI. This CDR3 region has 16 residues. CDR3 sequence: CASSLQGEPSGSTIYF. CDR3 nucleotides: TGTGCCAGCAGTTTACAGGGAGAACCCTCTGGAAGCACCATATATTTT.

The sample holds many counts of this clonotype. The chain recombines TRBV4-3 with TRBJ2-1; no clear D. The CDR3 runs 16 residues. Germline loops: CDR1 LGHNA, CDR2 YSLEER. Trimming removed 1 base from V and 4 bases from J, with 14 bases in between. The CDR3 region is CASSQGRTFLYNEQFF. DNA for the CDR3: TGCGCCAGCAGCCAAGGCAGGACCTTTTTGTACAATGAGCAGTTCTTC.

The table lists this clonotype with many counts. The rearrangement links TRBV7-2 to TRBJ2-7, with TRBD2 as a possible D gene (7 bases). With 0 bases removed from V and 5 bases from J, the gap between germline ends came to 11 bases. The germline V gene has CDR1 SGHTA and CDR2 FQGNSA. The CDR3 is 14 residues long. In DNA, the CDR3 is TGTGCCAGCAGCTTAGCGGGGGGGCCGAACGAGCAGTACTTC. Encoded protein: CASSLAGGPNEQYF.

This clonotype has only a few counts. The chain combines TRBV5-6 with TRBJ2-4, with D maybe TRBD1 (6 bases). V lost 2 bases and J lost 6, with 6 bases in between. The CDR3 length is 12 residues. Per the germline V gene, CDR1 is SGHDT and CDR2 is YYEEEE. The CDR3 reads CASSLQGNIQYF. CDR3 nucleotides: TGTGCCAGCAGCTTACAGGGAAACATTCAGTACTTC.

In this sample, this clonotype turned up many times. The V gene is TRBV27, the J gene TRBJ2-2, with D uncertain. V lost 7 bases and J 2 bases, leaving 8 bases between the germline ends. The CDR3 loop spans 13 amino acids. Germline V CDR1 and CDR2: MNHEY, SMNVEV (reference sequence). CDR3 in DNA: TGTGCCAGCACGGAGTTCAACACCGGGGAGCTGTTTTTT. It encodes CASTEFNTGELFF.

The chain couples TRBV20-1 to TRBJ1-5; 8 bases line up with TRBD1. J gave up 3 bases and V 1 base, and 5 bases lay outside the gene matches. The CDR3 totals 15 residues. Germline loops: CDR1 DFQATT, CDR2 SNEGSKA (reference sequence). CDR3 nucleotide sequence: TGCAGTGCTAGAGGAGGGACAGGTATCAATCAGCCCCAGCATTTT. Translated, it gives CSARGGTGINQPQHF.

Concerning this clonotype itself: A read error may explain this, as a much larger clone is one base away. The genes are TRBV20-1 and TRBJ2-3; TRBD2 agrees at 9 bases. The germline V gene has CDR1 DFQATT and CDR2 SNEGSKA (reference sequence). Trimming cost V 0 bases and J 7 bases; bases outside gene matches: 11. CDR3 length: 16 residues. The CDR3 DNA reads TGCAGTGCTAGAGACCGCGTGGCGGGGGGGCGGAATACGCAGTATTTT. It specifies CSARDRVAGGRNTQYF.

This sequence joins TRBV11-3 and TRBJ2-2; D is possibly TRBD1 (6 bases). The CDR3 length is 14 residues. V was cut by 6 bases and J by 3 bases, with 11 bases left in between. Germline assignment: CDR1 SGHNT and CDR2 YENEEA. In nucleotides, the CDR3 is TGTGCCAGCAGATTTACAGGGTACACCGGGGAGCTGTTTTTT. Protein product: CASRFTGYTGELFF.

The V gene is TRBV7-2, the J gene TRBJ2-2, with D maybe TRBD2 (7 bases). Germline lookup yields CDR1 SGHTA and CDR2 FQGNSA. The V end was cut by 5 bases, the J end by 5 bases, with 18 bases between. This CDR3 spans 16 amino acids. This CDR3 is CASSLNRGRGTGELFF. Written as DNA, the CDR3 is TGTGCCAGCAGCCTGAACAGAGGGAGGGGGACCGGGGAGCTGTTTTTT.

This clonotype turned up a few times. This may be a read error: a much more frequent sequence differs by one nucleotide. The genes are TRBV29-1 and TRBJ2-1; D remains ambiguous. This CDR3 is built from 12 residues. Germline V lookup: CDR1 SQVTM, CDR2 ANQGSEA. The CDR3 spells CSGERDYNEQFF. CDR3 nucleotide sequence: TGCAGCGGTGAACGAGATTACAATGAGCAGTTCTTC.

This clonotype showed up many times. The gene calls are TRBV5-4 and TRBJ2-5; the D gene could be TRBD1 or TRBD2 (6 bases each). V gave up 4 bases and J gave up 5 bases, with 18 bases separating them. Germline loops: CDR1 SGHNT, CDR2 YYREEE (reference sequence). The CDR3 totals 15 residues. The CDR3 DNA reads as TGTGCCAGCAGCCCTGGGGGGCAAGGATCGGAGACCCAGTACTTC. This translates into CASSPGGQGSETQYF. The full variable domain, completed using reference TRBV5-4 and TRBJ2-5, is ETGVTQSPTHLIKTRGQQVTLRCSSQSGHNTVSWYQQALGQGPQFIFQYYREEENGRGNFPPRFSGLQFPNYSSELNVNALELDDSALYLCASSPGGQGSETQYFGPGTRLLVL.